A selection of T cell receptor beta chains follows, all from one sample in a study of Ad26.COV2.S vaccination and SARS-CoV-2 variants. Some clones are missing from TCRdb's copy, which holds only in-frame ones; the method was immunoSEQ multiplex PCR. The table includes approximately 340,000 clones, 85% detected once. This specimen consisted of peripheral blood, obtained in a trial of Ad26.COV2.S vaccine versus placebo. Receptor source: a person aged 18-65 years who received the Ad26.COV2.S COVID-19 vaccine or a placebo. CDR3s include the opening cysteine and the closing phenylalanine or tryptophan. The D gene is left open where the match is weak. The size of a clone is reported for some rows only, either as once, few or many, or as a class for expanded clones.

j_call	d_call	v_call	clone_size	cdr3_nt	cdr3_aa
TRBJ1-5	NA	TRBV7-2	NA	TGTGCCAGCAGCTCCCCGAATCAGCCCCAGCATTTT	CASSSPNQPQHF
TRBJ1-1	NA	TRBV18	NA	TGTGCCAGCTCCCCTACAGGGAACACTGAAGCTTTCTTT	CASSPTGNTEAFF
TRBJ2-5	TRBD1	TRBV19	NA	TGTGCCAGTAGTATGGGGCAGGGGGTGGAGACCCAGTACTTC	CASSMGQGVETQYF
TRBJ2-2	NA	TRBV30	NA	TGTGCCTGGAGTGTACGGAGGGTCCCGGGCGGGGAGCTGTTTTTT	CAWSVRRVPGGELFF
TRBJ1-5	NA	TRBV19	NA	TGTGCCAGCCGACAGAGACAGGATGGGGGTCAGCCCCAGCATTTT	CASRQRQDGGQPQHF
TRBJ1-1	NA	TRBV30	NA	TGTGCCTGGAATACAGGTAGGAACACTGAAGCTTTCTTT	CAWNTGRNTEAFF
TRBJ1-4	NA	TRBV15	NA	TGTGCCACCATGCGGGGAAATGAAAAACTGTTTTTT	CATMRGNEKLFF
TRBJ1-4	NA	TRBV27	NA	TGTGCCAGCAGTCGGCAGGGTTTTGAAAAACTGTTTTTT	CASSRQGFEKLFF
TRBJ1-3	NA	TRBV2	NA	TGTGCCAGCAGTGATGAGGCAGAGGGAAACACCATATATTTT	CASSDEAEGNTIYF
TRBJ1-3	NA	TRBV5-1	NA	TGCGCCAGCAGCTTTTCAGGGAGCTCCTCTGGAAACACCATATATTTT	CASSFSGSSSGNTIYF
TRBJ1-5	NA	TRBV6-2/TRBV6-3	NA	TGTGCCAGCAGTTACGGGGGGGCAGGGCAGCCCCAGCATTTT	CASSYGGAGQPQHF
TRBJ2-5	TRBD2	TRBV6-5	NA	TGTGCCAGCAGTTACTCTTTTCTTAGCGGGGAAGAGACCCAGTACTTC	CASSYSFLSGEETQYF
TRBJ2-1	NA	TRBV10-3	NA	TGTGCCATCAGTGGAGGCGTTACCCCGCAGTCGAGCTCCTACAATGAGCAGTTCTTC	CAISGGVTPQSSSYNEQFF
TRBJ2-5	NA	TRBV11-3	few	TGTGCCAGCAGCTCCCTTTGGACCCAGTACTTC	CASSSLWTQYF
TRBJ1-5	NA	TRBV30	NA	TGTGCCTGGACCTCAGGGGTCTATAGCAATCAGCCCCAGCATTTT	CAWTSGVYSNQPQHF
TRBJ1-5	TRBD1	TRBV5-1	NA	TGCGCCAGCAGCTGGGAGGGGGCAAATCAGCCCCAGCATTTT	CASSWEGANQPQHF
TRBJ1-1	TRBD1	TRBV5-6	NA	TGTGCCAGCAGGGGACAGGGGAGCACTGAAGCTTTCTTT	CASRGQGSTEAFF
TRBJ1-2	NA	TRBV7-9	NA	TGTGCCAGCAGCCCCGGGGGATATGGCTACACCTTC	CASSPGGYGYTF
TRBJ1-1	NA	TRBV4-3	NA	TGCGCCAGCAGCCAAGGGCCGGGTACTGAAGCTTTCTTT	CASSQGPGTEAFF
TRBJ2-1	NA	TRBV18	NA	TGTGCCAGCTCACCCGCTAGTTCCTACAATGAGCAGTTCTTC	CASSPASSYNEQFF
TRBJ1-6	NA	TRBV7-8	NA	TGTGCCAGCAGCTTAAGGACCGCCAATTCACCCCTCCACTTT	CASSLRTANSPLHF
TRBJ1-1	NA	TRBV10-1	NA	TGCGCCAGCAGTGCCCAGGGGAACACTGAAGCTTTCTTT	CASSAQGNTEAFF
TRBJ2-7	TRBD1	TRBV7-8	NA	TGTGCCAGCAGCTCCTCCGGGACAGACTACTCCTACGAGCAGTACTTC	CASSSSGTDYSYEQYF
TRBJ1-2	NA	TRBV1	NA	TGCACCAGCGCTCATCGAGGGAACTATGGCTACACCTTC	CTSAHRGNYGYTF
TRBJ1-5	NA	TRBV4-1	NA	TGCGCCAGCAGCCCGGGACTTCTTAGCAATCAGCCCCAGCATTTT	CASSPGLLSNQPQHF
TRBJ2-1	TRBD2	TRBV7-2	few	TGTGCCAGCAGCTTAAGGACAAGCATAGCGGGAGGGCTTAATGAGCAGTTCTTC	CASSLRTSIAGGLNEQFF
TRBJ1-4	TRBD1	TRBV16	NA	TGTGCCAGCAGCCAATGGGACAGGGGGGATGAAAAACTGTTTTTT	CASSQWDRGDEKLFF
TRBJ2-2	NA	TRBV5-6	NA	TGTGCCAGCAGCTTGGGATGGGGAGCGAACACCGGGGAGCTGTTTTTT	CASSLGWGANTGELFF
TRBJ2-7	NA	TRBV11-2	once	TGTGCCAGCAGCCCCCCGAGGGCCACCTACGAGCAGTACTTC	CASSPPRATYEQYF
TRBJ2-3	NA	TRBV4-3	NA	TGCGCCAGCAGCCAAGATGCCGCGGGGCGCACAGATACGCAGTATTTT	CASSQDAAGRTDTQYF
TRBJ2-5	TRBD2	TRBV30	NA	TGTGCCTGGAGTGTAACTAGCGGGGAGACCCAGTACTTC	CAWSVTSGETQYF
TRBJ2-5	TRBD1	TRBV7-9	NA	TGTGCCAGCAGCACCCAGGGACAGGGGGCTGAGACCCAGTACTTC	CASSTQGQGAETQYF
TRBJ2-3	TRBD2	TRBV24-1	NA	TGTGCCACCAGTGATTTTAGTAGCGGGAGTTCCGATACGCAGTATTTT	CATSDFSSGSSDTQYF
TRBJ2-5	TRBD1	TRBV29-1	NA	TGCAGCGTTCGTAAGGGACAGGGGGGAGAGACCCAGTACTTC	CSVRKGQGGETQYF
TRBJ2-7	NA	TRBV27	NA	TGTGCCAGCAGTTTATCGGGCTACGAGCAGTACTTC	CASSLSGYEQYF
TRBJ1-2	NA	TRBV24-1	NA	TGTGCCACCAGCGACACTCTTGTACGGGACTATGGCTACACCTTC	CATSDTLVRDYGYTF
TRBJ2-3	TRBD1	TRBV6-2/TRBV6-3	NA	TGTGCCAGCAGTTATTGGACAGGGGGCGCAGATACGCAGTATTTT	CASSYWTGGADTQYF
TRBJ2-1	TRBD1	TRBV11-2	NA	TGTGCCAGCAGCCACACCTACCGGGACAGGGGAAATGAGCAGTTCTTC	CASSHTYRDRGNEQFF
TRBJ2-1	NA	TRBV12-2	NA	TGTGCAAGTCGCTTAGTCGACGTTTGGAGCGGGAGACTTGTGAATGAGCAGTTCTTC	CASRLVDVWSGRLVNEQFF
TRBJ1-5	NA	TRBV4-3	NA	TGCGCCAGCAGCCAAGGGAGGGGGAGCAATCAGCCCCAGCATTTT	CASSQGRGSNQPQHF
TRBJ1-1	NA	TRBV19	NA	TGTGCCAGTAGTATAGATGGGTTATACGGGAAGGCTTTCTTT	CASSIDGLYGKAFF
TRBJ2-5	TRBD1	TRBV7-9	NA	TGTGCCAGCAGCCCTGACCTCATACAGGGGGGAGAGACCCAGTACTTC	CASSPDLIQGGETQYF
TRBJ1-3	NA	TRBV29-1	NA	TGCAGCGTTGTCCAGGGTTCTGGAAACACCATATATTTT	CSVVQGSGNTIYF
TRBJ1-5	NA	TRBV7-9	many	TGTGCCAGCAGCACGGACGGTTTCAATCAGCCCCAGCATTTT	CASSTDGFNQPQHF
TRBJ1-2	NA	TRBV7-8	NA	TGTGCCAGCACCGCCTGGGGAGGGGCGAGGGGGTATGGCTACACCTTC	CASTAWGGARGYGYTF
TRBJ1-2	TRBD1	TRBV18	NA	TGTGCCAGCTCACCCGGACAGGGGCCCAGTTATGGCTACACCTTC	CASSPGQGPSYGYTF